This T cell receptor (beta chain) emerged from a study of response to subunit inactivated influenza vaccine. Germline-derived CDR1 and CDR2 are ENHRY and SYGVKD. This CDR3 comprises 14 residues. V shed 4 bases and J shed 3 bases, with 10 bases lying between them. TCRdb reprocessed the RT-PCR reads via MiXCR and lists one record per CDR3 protein. The table includes 550,000 to 600,000 distinct CDR3 sequences, about an eighth detected once. This clonotype showed up many times. This sequence originates from a man between 45 and 60 years old who received an inactivated influenza vaccine. The chain carries TRBV10-3 and TRBJ1-5; the D gene is possibly TRBD1 (6 bases). Source: PBMCs from blood, taken on the day of vaccination. The CDR3 DNA reads as TGTGCCATCAGTGTAGGACAGTTCAATCAGCCCCAGCATTTT. Amino acid sequence: CAISVGQFNQPQHF.